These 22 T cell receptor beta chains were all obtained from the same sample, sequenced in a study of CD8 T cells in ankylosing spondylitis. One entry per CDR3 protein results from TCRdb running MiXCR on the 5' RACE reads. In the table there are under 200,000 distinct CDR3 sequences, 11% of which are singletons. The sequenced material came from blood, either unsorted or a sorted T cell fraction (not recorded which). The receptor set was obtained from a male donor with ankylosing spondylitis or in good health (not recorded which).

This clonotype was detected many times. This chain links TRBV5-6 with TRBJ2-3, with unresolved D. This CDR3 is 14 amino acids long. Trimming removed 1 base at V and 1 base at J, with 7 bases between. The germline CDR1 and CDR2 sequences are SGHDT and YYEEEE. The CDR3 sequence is CASSLPGGTDTQYF. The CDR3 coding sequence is TGTGCCAGCAGCTTGCCCGGCGGCACAGATACGCAGTATTTT.

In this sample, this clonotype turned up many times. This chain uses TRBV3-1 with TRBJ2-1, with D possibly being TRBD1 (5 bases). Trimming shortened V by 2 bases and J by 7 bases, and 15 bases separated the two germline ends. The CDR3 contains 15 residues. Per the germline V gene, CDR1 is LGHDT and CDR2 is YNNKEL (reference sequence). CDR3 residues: CASSQNPPPGNEQFF. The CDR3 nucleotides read TGTGCCAGCAGCCAAAATCCTCCGCCAGGGAATGAGCAGTTCTTC.

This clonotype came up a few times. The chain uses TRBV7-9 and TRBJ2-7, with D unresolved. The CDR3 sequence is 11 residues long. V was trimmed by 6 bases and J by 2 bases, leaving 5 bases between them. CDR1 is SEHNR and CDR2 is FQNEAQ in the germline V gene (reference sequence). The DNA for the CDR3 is TGTGCCAGCAGAGGGCCCTACGAGCAGTACTTC. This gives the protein CASRGPYEQYF.

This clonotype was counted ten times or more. The CDR3 region is CSASRLPEAFF. DNA for the CDR3: TGCAGTGCCAGTCGCCTACCTGAAGCTTTCTTT. The V call is TRBV20-1, the J call TRBJ1-1; D unclear. The germline CDR1 and CDR2 sequences are DFQATT and SNEGSKA (reference sequence). This CDR3 is built from 11 residues. V lost 6 bases and J 6 bases, leaving 11 bases between the germline ends.

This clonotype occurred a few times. This chain's CDR3 is CASSRSGTITDTQYF. For the CDR3, the DNA is TGTGCCAGCAGCCGGAGCGGGACGATCACAGATACGCAGTATTTT. This chain joins TRBV7-9 and TRBJ2-3; 7 nucleotides agree with TRBD2. The CDR3 consists of 15 residues. Per the germline V gene, CDR1 is SEHNR and CDR2 is FQNEAQ (reference sequence). V dropped 5 bases and J dropped 2; count of bases not matched to a gene: 7. Drawing the rest from reference TRBV7-9 and TRBJ2-3, the complete variable domain is DTGVSQNPRHKITKRGQNVTFRCDPISEHNRLYWYRQTLGQGPEFLTYFQNEAQLEKSRLLSDRFSAERPKGSFSTLEIQRTEQGDSAMYLCASSRSGTITDTQYFGPGTRLTVL.

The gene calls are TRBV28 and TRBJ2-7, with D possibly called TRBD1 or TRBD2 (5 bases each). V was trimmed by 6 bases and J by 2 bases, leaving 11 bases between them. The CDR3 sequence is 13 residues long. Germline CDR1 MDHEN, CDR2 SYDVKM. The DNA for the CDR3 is TGTGCCAGCAGCCCCGGGACCCCCTACGAGCAGTACTTC. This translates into CASSPGTPYEQYF.

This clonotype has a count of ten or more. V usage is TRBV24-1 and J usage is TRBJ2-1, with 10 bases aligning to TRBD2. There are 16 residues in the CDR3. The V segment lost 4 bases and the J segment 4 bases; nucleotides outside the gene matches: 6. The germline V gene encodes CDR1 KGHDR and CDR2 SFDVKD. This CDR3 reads CATSDHSGGPYNEQFF. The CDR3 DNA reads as TGTGCCACCAGTGACCATAGCGGGGGGCCATACAATGAGCAGTTCTTC.

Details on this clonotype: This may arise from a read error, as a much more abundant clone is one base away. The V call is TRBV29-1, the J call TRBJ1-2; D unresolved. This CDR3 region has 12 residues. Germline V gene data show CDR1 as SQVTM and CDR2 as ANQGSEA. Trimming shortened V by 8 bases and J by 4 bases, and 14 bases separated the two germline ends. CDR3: CSPRGKRYGYTF. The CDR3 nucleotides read TGCAGCCCTCGGGGAAAGCGCTATGGCTACACCTTC.

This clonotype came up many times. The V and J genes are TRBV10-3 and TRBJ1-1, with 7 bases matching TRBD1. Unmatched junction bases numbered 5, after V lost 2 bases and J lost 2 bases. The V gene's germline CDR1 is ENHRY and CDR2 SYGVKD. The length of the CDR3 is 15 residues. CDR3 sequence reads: CAISESRDRNTEAFF. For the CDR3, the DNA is TGTGCCATCAGTGAGAGCCGGGACAGAAACACTGAAGCTTTCTTT.

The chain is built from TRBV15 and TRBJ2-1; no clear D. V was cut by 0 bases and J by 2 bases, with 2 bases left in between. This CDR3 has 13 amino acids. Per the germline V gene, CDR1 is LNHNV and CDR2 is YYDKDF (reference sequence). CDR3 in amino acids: CATSRETYNEQFF. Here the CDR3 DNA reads TGTGCCACCAGCAGAGAGACCTACAATGAGCAGTTCTTC. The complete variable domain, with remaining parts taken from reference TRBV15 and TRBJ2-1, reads DAMVIQNPRYQVTQFGKPVTLSCSQTLNHNVMYWYQQKSSQAPKLLFHYYDKDFNNEADTPDNFQSRRPNTSFCFLDIRSPGLGDTAMYLCATSRETYNEQFFGPGTRLTVL.

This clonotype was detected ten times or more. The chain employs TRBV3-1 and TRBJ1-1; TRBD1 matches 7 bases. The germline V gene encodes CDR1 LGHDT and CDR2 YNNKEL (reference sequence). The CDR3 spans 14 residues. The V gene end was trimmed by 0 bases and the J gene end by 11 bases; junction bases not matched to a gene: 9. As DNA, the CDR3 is TGTGCCAGCAGCCAAGAAGAGGGGGCGATTAAGGCTTTCTTT. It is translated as CASSQEEGAIKAFF.

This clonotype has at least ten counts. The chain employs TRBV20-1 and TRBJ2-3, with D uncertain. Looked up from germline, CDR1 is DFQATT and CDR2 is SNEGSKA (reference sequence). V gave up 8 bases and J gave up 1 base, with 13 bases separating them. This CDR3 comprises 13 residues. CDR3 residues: CSLLGRGTDTQYF. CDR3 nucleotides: TGCAGTTTGCTGGGTAGGGGCACAGATACGCAGTATTTT.

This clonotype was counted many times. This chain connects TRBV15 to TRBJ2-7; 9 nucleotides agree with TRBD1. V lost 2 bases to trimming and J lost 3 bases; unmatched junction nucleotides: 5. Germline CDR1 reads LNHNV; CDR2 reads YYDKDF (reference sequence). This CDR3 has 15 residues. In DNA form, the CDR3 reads TGTGCCACCAGCAGAACCGGGACAGGGCACTACGAGCAGTACTTC. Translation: CATSRTGTGHYEQYF.

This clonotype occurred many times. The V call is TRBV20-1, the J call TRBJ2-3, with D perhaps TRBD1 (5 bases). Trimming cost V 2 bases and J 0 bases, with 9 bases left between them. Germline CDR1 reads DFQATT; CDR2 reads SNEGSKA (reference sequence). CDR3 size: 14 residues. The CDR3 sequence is CSARIPGSTDTQYF. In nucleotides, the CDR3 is TGCAGTGCTAGAATCCCAGGGAGCACAGATACGCAGTATTTT.

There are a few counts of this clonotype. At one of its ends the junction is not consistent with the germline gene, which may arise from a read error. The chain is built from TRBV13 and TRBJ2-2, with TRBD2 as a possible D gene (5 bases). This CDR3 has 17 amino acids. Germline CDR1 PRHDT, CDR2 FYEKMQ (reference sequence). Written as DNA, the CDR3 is TGTGCCAGCAGAATCCAAGCGGTGGGCTCGAACGCCGGGGAGCTGTTTTTT. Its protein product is CASRIQAVGSNAGELFF.

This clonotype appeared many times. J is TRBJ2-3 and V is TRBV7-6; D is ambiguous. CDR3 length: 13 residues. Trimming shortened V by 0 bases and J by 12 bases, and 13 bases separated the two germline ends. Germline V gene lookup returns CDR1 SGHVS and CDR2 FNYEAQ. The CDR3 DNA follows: TGTGCCAGCAGCTTAGCGCGCCCAACTGCTCAGTATTTT. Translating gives CASSLARPTAQYF.

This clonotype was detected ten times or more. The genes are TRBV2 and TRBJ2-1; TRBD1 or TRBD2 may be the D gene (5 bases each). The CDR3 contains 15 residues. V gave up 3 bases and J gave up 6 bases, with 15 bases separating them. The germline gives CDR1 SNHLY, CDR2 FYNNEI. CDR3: CASSDGASPINEQFF. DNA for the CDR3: TGTGCCAGCAGTGATGGGGCTAGCCCTATCAATGAGCAGTTCTTC.

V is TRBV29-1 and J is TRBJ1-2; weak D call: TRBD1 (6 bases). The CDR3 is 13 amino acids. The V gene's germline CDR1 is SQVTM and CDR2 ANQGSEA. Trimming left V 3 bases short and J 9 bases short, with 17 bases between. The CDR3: CSVDIRGQMSYTF. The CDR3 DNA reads TGCAGCGTTGATATCAGGGGTCAAATGAGCTACACCTTC.

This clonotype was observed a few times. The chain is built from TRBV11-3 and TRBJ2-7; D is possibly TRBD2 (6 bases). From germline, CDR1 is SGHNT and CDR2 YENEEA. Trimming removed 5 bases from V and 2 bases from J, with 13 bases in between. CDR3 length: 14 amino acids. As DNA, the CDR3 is TGTGCCAGCAGCACTATGCGGGGTGCCTACGAGCAGTACTTC. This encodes CASSTMRGAYEQYF. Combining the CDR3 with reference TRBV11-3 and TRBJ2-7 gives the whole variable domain EAGVVQSPRYKIIEKKQPVAFWCNPISGHNTLYWYLQNLGQGPELLIRYENEEAVDDSQLPKDRFSAERLKGVDSTLKIQPAELGDSAVYLCASSTMRGAYEQYFGPGTRLTVT.

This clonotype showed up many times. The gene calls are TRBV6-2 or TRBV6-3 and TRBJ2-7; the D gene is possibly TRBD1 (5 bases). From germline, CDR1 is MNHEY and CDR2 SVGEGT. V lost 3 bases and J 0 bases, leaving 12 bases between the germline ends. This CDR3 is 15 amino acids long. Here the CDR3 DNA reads TGTGCCAGCAGTTATCCGCAGGGTCGCTCCTACGAGCAGTACTTC. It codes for CASSYPQGRSYEQYF.

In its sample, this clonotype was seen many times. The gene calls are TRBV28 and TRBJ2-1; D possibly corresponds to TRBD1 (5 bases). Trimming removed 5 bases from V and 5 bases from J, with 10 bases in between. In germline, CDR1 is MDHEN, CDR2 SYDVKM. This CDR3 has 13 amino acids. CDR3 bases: TGTGCCAGCAGTCGAGTGACAGACAATGAGCAGTTCTTC. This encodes CASSRVTDNEQFF.

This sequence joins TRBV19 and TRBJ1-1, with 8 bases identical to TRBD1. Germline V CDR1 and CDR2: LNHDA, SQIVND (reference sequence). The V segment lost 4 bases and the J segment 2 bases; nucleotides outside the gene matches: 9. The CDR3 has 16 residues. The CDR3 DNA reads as TGTGCCAGTAGTACCCGGACAGGGCAAGCTAACACTGAAGCTTTCTTT. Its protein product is CASSTRTGQANTEAFF.